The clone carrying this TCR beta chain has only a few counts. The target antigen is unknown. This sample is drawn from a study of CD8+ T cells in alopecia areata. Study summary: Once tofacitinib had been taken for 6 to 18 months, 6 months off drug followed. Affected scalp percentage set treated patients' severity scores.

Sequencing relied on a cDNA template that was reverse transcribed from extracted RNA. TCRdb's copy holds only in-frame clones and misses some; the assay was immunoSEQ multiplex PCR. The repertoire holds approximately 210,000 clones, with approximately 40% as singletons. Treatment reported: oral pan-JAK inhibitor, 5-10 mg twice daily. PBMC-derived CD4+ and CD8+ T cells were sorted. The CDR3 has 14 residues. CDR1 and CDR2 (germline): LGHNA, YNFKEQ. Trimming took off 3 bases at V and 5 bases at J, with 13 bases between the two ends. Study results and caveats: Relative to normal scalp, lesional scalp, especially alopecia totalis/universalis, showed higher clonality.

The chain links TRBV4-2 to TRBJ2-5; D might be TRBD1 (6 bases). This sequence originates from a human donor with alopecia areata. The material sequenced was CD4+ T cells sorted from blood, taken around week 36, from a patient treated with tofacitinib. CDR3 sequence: CASSQGARRETQYF. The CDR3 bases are TGTGCCAGCAGCCAGGGGGCGCGTCGGGAGACCCAGTACTTC.